The source of this TCR beta chain is a study of blood T cell repertoires in COVID-19. The length of the CDR3 is 15 residues. The germline V gene encodes CDR1 SNHLY and CDR2 FYNNEI. V was clipped by 6 bases and J by 8 bases, with 19 bases between them. Only in-frame clones appear in the TCRdb table, and some are missing; sequencing was by immunoSEQ multiplex PCR. This table has under 200,000 clones, around 84% appearing once. Sequenced: PBMCs or T cells enriched from blood (not recorded which). The receptor was isolated from a woman aged 50 to 65 who had recovered from COVID-19. This chain connects TRBV2 to TRBJ1-4, with D unclear. The CDR3 region is CASSLGGRSLEKLFF. CDR3 bases: TGTGCCAGCAGCCTAGGAGGCCGAAGTTTAGAAAAACTGTTTTTT.